One T cell receptor (beta chain) is described in this entry. Authors' data handling: Nucleated cell number was recorded as an estimate derived from reference gene primer amplification. Measured with immunoSEQ multiplex PCR; TCRdb has only the in-frame clones, and not every one. V and J calls and clone size are copied from that table; D and trimming were computed from the DNA. In the table there are roughly 310,000 clones, more than 75% of which are singletons. The data originate from a study of blood T cell repertoires in COVID-19. Turning to the study itself: Samples of COVID-19 (acute and convalescent) were obtained from the United States, Italy and Spain. Sources were T cells, B-cell-depleted T cells, or PBMCs; the material itself was cDNA or gDNA.

Sequencing used peripheral blood. This TCR derives from a woman between 45 and 65 years old with active or convalescent COVID-19.

This chain's CDR3 is CASRGTVDRGYQPQHF. The CDR3 nucleotides read TGTGCCAGCAGAGGGACCGTCGACAGGGGATATCAGCCCCAGCATTTT. V usage is TRBV28 and J usage is TRBJ1-5; TRBD1 matches 8 bases. In germline, CDR1 is MDHEN, CDR2 SYDVKM. The trim removed 6 bases at V and 5 bases at J, leaving 12 bases unmatched. This CDR3 is built from 16 residues.